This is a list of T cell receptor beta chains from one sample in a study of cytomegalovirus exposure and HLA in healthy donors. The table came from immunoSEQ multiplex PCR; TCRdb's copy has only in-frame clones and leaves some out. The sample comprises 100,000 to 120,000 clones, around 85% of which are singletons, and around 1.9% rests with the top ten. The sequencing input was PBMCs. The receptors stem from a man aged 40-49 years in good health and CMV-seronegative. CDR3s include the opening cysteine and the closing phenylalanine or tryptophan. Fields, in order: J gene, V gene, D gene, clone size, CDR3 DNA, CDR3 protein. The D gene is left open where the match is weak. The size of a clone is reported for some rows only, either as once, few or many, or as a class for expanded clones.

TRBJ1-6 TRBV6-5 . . TGTGCCAGCAGTCGCGATACAGGAATAGGTTCACCCCTCCACTTT CASSRDTGIGSPLHF
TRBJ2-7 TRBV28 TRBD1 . TGTGCCAGCCGCGGACAGGGAAGAATAGAGTACGAGCAGTACTTC CASRGQGRIEYEQYF
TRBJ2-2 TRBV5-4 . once TGTGCCAGCAGCCACCCGGGGGGCGACACCGGGGAGCTGTTTTTT CASSHPGGDTGELFF
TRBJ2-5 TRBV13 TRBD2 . TGTGCCAGCAGCTCCTTAGCGGGGGTAGAGACCCAGTACTTC CASSSLAGVETQYF
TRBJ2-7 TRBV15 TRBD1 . TGTGCCACCAGCAGAGCTGGGACAGGGGACCACGAGCAGTACTTC CATSRAGTGDHEQYF
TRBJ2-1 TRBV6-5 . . TGTGCCAGCAGTTACCCCTCAGGTAATGAGCAGTTCTTC CASSYPSGNEQFF
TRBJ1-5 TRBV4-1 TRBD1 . TGCGCCAGCAGCCAAGAGATAATGGGGACAGGGTTCTTCCCCCAGCATTTT CASSQEIMGTGFFPQHF
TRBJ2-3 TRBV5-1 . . TGCGCCAGCAGTCAACAGGGCACAGATACGCAGTATTTT CASSQQGTDTQYF
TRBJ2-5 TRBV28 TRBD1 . TGTGCCAGCAGTTTAAGGCAGGGGGCGATCGGGAAGACCCAGTACTTC CASSLRQGAIGKTQYF
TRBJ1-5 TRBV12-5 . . TGTGCTAGTGGTTTGTCGAGCAATCAGCCCCAGCATTTT CASGLSSNQPQHF
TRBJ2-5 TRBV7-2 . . TGTGCCAGCAGCTTAGTAGTCCAAGAGACCCAGTACTTC CASSLVVQETQYF
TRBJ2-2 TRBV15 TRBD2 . TGTGCCACCAGCAGAGAAACGGGGGGGAAGACCGGGGAGCTGTTTTTT CATSRETGGKTGELFF
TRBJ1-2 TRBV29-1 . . TGCAGCGTACATGTCGGGGTTTCGGATGGCTACACCTTC CSVHVGVSDGYTF
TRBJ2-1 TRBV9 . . TGTGCCAGCAGCGTCGGACTTTCCGGATTTGAGCAGTTCTTC CASSVGLSGFEQFF
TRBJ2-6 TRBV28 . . TGTGCCAGCAGTTTATCCAGGGCTGGGGCCAACGTCCTGACTTTC CASSLSRAGANVLTF
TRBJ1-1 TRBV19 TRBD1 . TGTGCCAGTAGTGAGCGACAGGGCTACACTGAAGCTTTCTTT CASSERQGYTEAFF
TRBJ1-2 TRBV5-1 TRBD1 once TGCGCCAGCAGCGGTGAGACAGGGAACTATGGCTACACCTTC CASSGETGNYGYTF
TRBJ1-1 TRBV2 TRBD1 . TGTGCCAGCACCTGGGACAGCCCGGACAACACTGAAGCTTTCTTT CASTWDSPDNTEAFF
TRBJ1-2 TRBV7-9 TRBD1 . TGTGCCAGCAGCCGGAGTACAGGGGGGATCGGCTACACCTTC CASSRSTGGIGYTF
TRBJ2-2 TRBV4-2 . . TGTGCCAGCAGCCTAGAGGCCGGGGCGAACACCGGGGAGCTGTTTTTT CASSLEAGANTGELFF